These 29 T cell receptor beta chains share one sample of origin, sequenced in a study of T cell changes during pregnancy in multiple sclerosis (dated by TCRdb to between 2018 and 2021). The method was the immunoSEQ multiplex PCR assay. The immuneACCESS repertoire file appears here via TCRdb, limited to in-frame rearrangements. These files lack a portion of the clones; in checked studies, under half of the deficit traces to unresolved V genes, and the cause of the others is not known. The sample table contains some 23,000 clones; only one count was recorded for around 86% of them. The ten largest clones represent roughly an eighth of the sample. Material: CD8+ T cells from peripheral blood mononuclear cells, obtained in the first trimester of pregnancy. The receptors were sampled from a female donor in good health, enrolled as a control in a pregnancy study.

J is TRBJ2-6 and V is TRBV19; 8 positions match TRBD1. Germline V gene lookup returns CDR1 LNHDA and CDR2 SQIVND (reference sequence). The CDR3 has 18 amino acids. V trimming: 4 bases; J trimming: 2 bases; junction bases outside the gene matches: 10. CDR3 region: CASSTRDRGGPGANVLTF. The CDR3 bases are TGTGCCAGTAGTACCCGAGACAGGGGCGGCCCTGGGGCCAACGTCCTGACTTTC.

This chain uses TRBV4-1 with TRBJ2-7; no definite D call. The CDR3 is 14 residues long. The V and J ends lost 3 bases and 3 bases respectively, with 12 bases between them. Germline CDR1 reads MGHRA; CDR2 reads YSYEKL. CDR3 sequence reads: CASSQEGLDYEQYF. In DNA, the CDR3 is TGCGCCAGCAGCCAGGAAGGTCTAGACTACGAGCAGTACTTC.

The gene calls are TRBV15 and TRBJ2-7, with D unresolved. This CDR3 spans 14 amino acids. Germline V gives CDR1 LNHNV, CDR2 YYDKDF (reference sequence). Trimming pared 0 bases from V and 4 bases from J, leaving 10 bases between. CDR3 residues: CATSRDLEDYEQYF. The DNA for the CDR3 is TGTGCCACCAGCAGAGATTTAGAGGATTACGAGCAGTACTTC.

This clone has a single count. The chain uses TRBV7-6 and TRBJ2-1; 7 bases agree with TRBD2. The germline CDR1 and CDR2 sequences are SGHVS and FNYEAQ. This CDR3 has 15 amino acids. The junction had 11 bases not matched to a gene; V was cut back by 5 bases and J by 7 bases. CDR3 loop: CASSPMGGGINEQFF. The DNA for the CDR3 is TGTGCCAGCAGCCCCATGGGGGGAGGGATAAATGAGCAGTTCTTC.

The J gene is TRBJ1-1, the V gene TRBV4-1; D is perhaps TRBD1 (6 bases). Deletions cut 2 bases from V and 8 bases from J, with 9 bases between. The V gene's germline CDR1 is MGHRA and CDR2 YSYEKL. CDR3 length: 12 amino acids. In DNA, the CDR3 is TGCGCCAGCAGCCAAACAGGGAAAGAAGCTTTCTTT. It is translated as CASSQTGKEAFF.

The chain joins TRBV10-3 to TRBJ2-1; 9 positions match TRBD1. V gave up 2 bases and J gave up 6 bases; unmatched junction bases: 5. CDR1 and CDR2 from the germline V gene are ENHRY and SYGVKD. The CDR3 totals 15 residues. CDR3 region: CAISEIGDRVNEQFF. The CDR3 DNA reads as TGTGCCATCAGTGAGATAGGGGACAGGGTCAATGAGCAGTTCTTC.

The V gene is TRBV6-4, the J gene TRBJ2-1; 7 bases align to TRBD2. Germline CDR1 reads MRHNA; CDR2 reads SNTAGT. The CDR3 is 15 amino acids. The trim removed 0 bases at V and 7 bases at J, leaving 6 bases unmatched. For the CDR3, the DNA is TGTGCCAGCAGTGACTCAACTACTAGCGTGAATGAGCAGTTCTTC. As protein: CASSDSTTSVNEQFF.

This clone was observed once. The chain employs TRBV10-1 and TRBJ2-1; 7 nucleotides match TRBD1. V lost 5 bases, J lost 5 bases, and 6 bases stayed unmatched. Germline CDR1 is WNHNN and CDR2 is SYGVQD (reference sequence). CDR3 length: 14 residues. DNA for the CDR3: TGCGCCAGCAGTCAACAGGGGACGAACAATGAGCAGTTCTTC. Its protein is CASSQQGTNNEQFF.

This rearrangement joins TRBV6-6 to TRBJ2-7; D gene unclear. Germline V gene data show CDR1 as MNHNY and CDR2 as SVGAGI (reference sequence). The CDR3 has 13 residues. Trimming cost V 0 bases and J 0 bases, with 3 bases left between them. CDR3 nucleotide sequence: TGTGCCAGCAGTTACTCGAGCTCCTACGAGCAGTACTTC. It yields the protein CASSYSSSYEQYF.

This chain joins TRBV18 and TRBJ1-5; tentatively, D is TRBD1 (6 bases). The CDR3 is made up of 15 amino acids. Per germline, CDR1 KGHSH and CDR2 LQKENI. The ends were cut back, 2 bases at V and 5 bases at J, with 13 bases in the middle. CDR3: CASSPAGVIHQPQHF. CDR3 DNA: TGTGCCAGCTCACCAGCAGGGGTGATACATCAGCCCCAGCATTTT.

This sequence joins TRBV27 and TRBJ1-5; 8 nucleotides align to TRBD1. Germline values: CDR1 MNHEY, CDR2 SMNVEV (reference sequence). The CDR3 totals 13 residues. V dropped 6 bases and J dropped 3; count of bases not matched to a gene: 1. Written as DNA, the CDR3 is TGTGCCAGCAGGGGACAGGCCAATCAGCCCCAGCATTTT. It translates to CASRGQANQPQHF.

J is TRBJ2-2 and V is TRBV4-3; no reliable D call. Germline values: CDR1 LGHNA, CDR2 YSLEER. The CDR3 contains 15 residues. Between the trimmed V and J ends, which lost 0 bases and 3 bases, there was a span of 8 bases. Here the CDR3 DNA reads TGCGCCAGCAGCCAAGATTCGACACACACCGGGGAGCTGTTTTTT. Translating it yields CASSQDSTHTGELFF.

This chain uses TRBV21-1 with TRBJ1-1; TRBD1 is the table's D call, not checked against the DNA. TRBV21-1 is marked as a pseudogene. This CDR3 contains 15 residues. In DNA form, the CDR3 reads TGTGCCAGCAGCTTACCGGGACAGGTGACCACTGAAGCTTTCTTT. Amino acids: CASSLPGQVTTEAFF.

The genes are TRBV28 and TRBJ2-3; D unresolved. CDR1 and CDR2 (germline): MDHEN, SYDVKM. This CDR3 is built from 13 residues. V lost 5 bases and J lost 4, with 10 bases in between. CDR3 bases: TGTGCCAGCAGTAACCTACCACCAGATACGCAGTATTTT. As protein: CASSNLPPDTQYF.

The chain links TRBV27 to TRBJ2-1; the match to TRBD2 covers 7 bases. The CDR3 length is 12 residues. Trimming cost V 2 bases and J 10 bases; bases outside gene matches: 2. Germline V gene sequence: CDR1 MNHEY, CDR2 SMNVEV (reference sequence). CDR3 nucleotide sequence: TGTGCCAGCAGTTTAGGGGGGGACGAGCAGTTCTTC. Amino acid sequence: CASSLGGDEQFF.

V is TRBV7-9 and J is TRBJ1-6, with 7 bases aligning to TRBD1. The CDR3 is 15 amino acids. V lost 4 bases, J lost 13 bases, and 13 bases stayed unmatched. Germline V gene sequence: CDR1 SEHNR, CDR2 FQNEAQ (reference sequence). CDR3 amino acids: CASSSEDRGGSPLHF. DNA of the CDR3: TGTGCCAGCAGCTCCGAGGACAGAGGGGGCTCGCCCCTCCACTTT.

The chain has TRBV5-6 and TRBJ2-1; 10 bases agree with TRBD2. The V segment lost 0 bases and the J segment 5 bases; nucleotides outside the gene matches: 5. The CDR3 totals 16 residues. Germline V gene sequence: CDR1 SGHDT, CDR2 YYEEEE. CDR3 amino acids: CASSLVGTSANNEQFF. The CDR3 DNA sequence: TGTGCCAGCAGCTTGGTTGGGACTAGCGCCAACAATGAGCAGTTCTTC.

This chain connects TRBV6-4 to TRBJ2-2, with a weak D call TRBD1 (8 bases). The CDR3 is 15 amino acids. Germline CDR1 MRHNA, CDR2 SNTAGT. V was pared by 4 bases and J by 3 bases, with 12 bases between. In nucleotides, the CDR3 is TGTGCCAGCAGTGTCACAGGGGGGGACACCGGGGAGCTGTTTTTT. Protein sequence: CASSVTGGDTGELFF.

This chain uses TRBV7-6 with TRBJ2-3; 7 bases match TRBD1. Looked up from germline, CDR1 is SGHVS and CDR2 is FNYEAQ. The CDR3 runs to 14 residues. The ends lost 1 base at V and 3 bases at J; junction bases unmatched: 1. CDR3 loop: CASSLGTGTDTQYF. DNA of the CDR3: TGTGCCAGCAGCTTAGGGACAGGAACAGATACGCAGTATTTT.

This clone was seen a few times. The chain has TRBV5-6 and TRBJ1-1, with TRBD1 matching over 12 bases. Germline V gene sequence: CDR1 SGHDT, CDR2 YYEEEE. The CDR3 sequence is 17 residues long. Trimming took 6 bases from V and 1 from J; bases not matched to a gene: 10. Here the CDR3 DNA reads TGTGCCAGCAACCTCGCGGGACAGGGGGCATCGAACACTGAAGCTTTCTTT. Residues: CASNLAGQGASNTEAFF.

This chain joins TRBV28 and TRBJ2-7; D remains unclear. Germline CDR1 MDHEN, CDR2 SYDVKM. The germline V and J ends were trimmed by 3 bases and 4 bases, with 7 bases remaining between them. This CDR3 contains 12 residues. In DNA, the CDR3 is TGTGCCAGCAGTTTGAACTCTTACGAGCAGTACTTC. Its protein product is CASSLNSYEQYF.

The CDR3 is CAISESGREYEQYF. The CDR3 DNA is TGTGCCATCAGTGAGTCAGGGCGGGAATACGAGCAGTACTTC. This sequence joins TRBV10-3 and TRBJ2-7; the D gene is possibly TRBD2 (6 bases). Trimming pared 0 bases from V and 4 bases from J, leaving 10 bases between. The CDR3 contains 14 residues. The germline CDR1 and CDR2 sequences are ENHRY and SYGVKD.

The rearrangement joins TRBV7-5 to TRBJ2-3; the table's D call TRBD2 went unverified against the DNA. TRBV7-5 is a pseudogene segment. The CDR3 totals 17 residues. The CDR3 DNA reads as TGTGTCAGAAGCCCTCCTAGGACTAGCGGGTTCGGGGATACGCAGTATTTT. Residues: CVRSPPRTSGFGDTQYF.

The CDR3 nucleotides read TGCGCCAGCAGCACCAGGGGAGATACGCAGTATTTT. Amino acids: CASSTRGDTQYF. V is TRBV5-1 and J is TRBJ2-3; D is perhaps TRBD1 (6 bases). The V end lost 4 bases, the J end lost 5 bases, and 8 bases lay between the germline ends. Per the germline V gene, CDR1 is SGHRS and CDR2 is YFSETQ. The CDR3 spans 12 residues. The full variable domain, rest sourced from reference TRBV5-1 and TRBJ2-3, is KAGVTQTPRYLIKTRGQQVTLSCSPISGHRSVSWYQQTPGQGLQFLFEYFSETQRNKGNFPGRFSGRQFSNSRSEMNVSTLELGDSALYLCASSTRGDTQYFGPGTRLTVL.

This clone appeared once. At one boundary the junction diverges from the germline segment, which might be a read error. J is TRBJ2-5 and V is TRBV7-7; 12 bases fit TRBD1. The CDR3 is 15 residues long. CDR1 is SSHAT, CDR2 FNYEAQ, per germline (reference sequence). CDR3 in DNA: TGTGCTAGCAGCTTAGGGACAGGGGGCAGTCAGACCCAGTACTTC. It is translated as CASSLGTGGSQTQYF.

This chain joins TRBV7-8 and TRBJ2-5, with a weak D call TRBD1 (5 bases). The CDR3 covers 16 residues. Germline V gives CDR1 SGHVS, CDR2 FQNEAQ. The ends were cut back, 1 base at V and 3 bases at J, with 15 bases in the middle. The CDR3 DNA sequence: TGTGCCAGCAGCTTAGTCCCCAGGGATGGGAAAGAGACCCAGTACTTC. It translates to CASSLVPRDGKETQYF.

This clone was detected only a few times. The genes are TRBV29-1 and TRBJ2-7, with 10 bases fitting TRBD2. Trimming removed 2 bases from V and 4 bases from J; junction bases left unmatched: 5. Germline assignment: CDR1 SQVTM and CDR2 ANQGSEA. The CDR3 totals 14 residues. In nucleotides, the CDR3 is TGCAGCGTTGAACTAGCGGGGGAGAGGTACGAGCAGTACTTC. Translated: CSVELAGERYEQYF.

This chain uses TRBV28 with TRBJ2-7; D may be TRBD1 (6 bases). Germline V CDR1 and CDR2: MDHEN, SYDVKM. This CDR3 has 13 residues. Trimming took 6 bases from V and 5 from J, leaving 14 bases between them. The chain's CDR3 is CASSYRVVHEQYF. The CDR3 bases are TGTGCCAGCAGCTACAGGGTTGTCCACGAGCAGTACTTC.

This chain uses TRBV14 with TRBJ1-6; possibly TRBD1 for D (5 bases). Trimming stripped 0 bases from V and 10 bases from J, with 16 bases between. The CDR3 covers 16 residues. Germline CDR1 SGHDN, CDR2 FVKESK. The CDR3 is CASSQDLDNPYSPLHF. For the CDR3, the DNA is TGTGCCAGCAGCCAAGATCTGGACAATCCGTACTCACCCCTCCACTTT.